Following are 3 T cell receptor beta chains from one sample sequenced in a study of early T cells in non-severe SARS-CoV-2 infection. TCRdb processed the 5' RACE reads anew with MiXCR; each CDR3 protein has one entry. Among about 94,000 distinct CDR3 sequences listed, about 12% were seen once. Sequencing was done on a sample of whole blood. The source of these receptors is an adult who was a healthcare worker with PCR-confirmed SARS-CoV-2 infection or an uninfected control (not recorded which).

The chain couples TRBV6-2 or TRBV6-3 to TRBJ2-7; no firm D call. This CDR3 has 12 amino acids. CDR1 and CDR2 (germline): MNHEY, SVGEGT. V was clipped by 1 base and J by 6 bases, with 7 bases between them. The CDR3 sequence is CASSYWSGEQYF. CDR3 sequence (DNA): TGTGCCAGCAGTTACTGGTCGGGCGAGCAGTACTTC.

This clonotype came up a few times. CDR3 region: CASSSRVAGVTQYF. The CDR3 bases are TGTGCCAGCAGTTCCCGGGTAGCAGGAGTAACCCAGTACTTC. The chain employs TRBV28 and TRBJ2-5; no firm D call. V was pared by 4 bases and J by 8 bases, with 17 bases between. The CDR3 is 14 amino acids. Germline CDR1 and CDR2: MDHEN and SYDVKM.

Many counts were recorded for this clonotype. The chain recombines TRBV5-4 with TRBJ1-4, with 10 bases matching TRBD1. Germline assignment: CDR1 SGHNT and CDR2 YYREEE (reference sequence). The CDR3 runs to 15 residues. Germline trimming cut 1 base from V and 5 bases from J; bases unmatched to any gene: 2. The chain's CDR3 is CASSLWDRGNEKLFF. The CDR3 region has the DNA TGTGCCAGCAGCTTGTGGGACAGGGGAAATGAAAAACTGTTTTTT.